The 16 T cell receptor beta chains in this list originate from one sample, sequenced in a study of blood T cell repertoires in COVID-19. Some clones are missing from TCRdb's copy, which holds only in-frame ones; the method was immunoSEQ multiplex PCR. The sample yields 150,000 to 200,000 clones, roughly 86% seen once. Sequenced material: peripheral blood. These receptors originate from a woman at least 80 years old with COVID-19, enrolled during active disease.

The J gene is TRBJ2-4, the V gene TRBV19; D gene uncertain. The CDR3 is 15 amino acids. V was pared by 3 bases and J by 0 bases, with 9 bases between. Germline-derived CDR1 and CDR2 are LNHDA and SQIVND (reference sequence). The CDR3 region is CASSMNSLAKNIQYF. The CDR3 DNA follows: TGTGCCAGTAGTATGAACAGTTTAGCCAAAAACATTCAGTACTTC.

The chain has TRBV28 and TRBJ1-3, with 7 bases fitting TRBD1. The CDR3 contains 15 residues. V was clipped by 5 bases and J by 0 bases; unmatched bases: 4. Germline CDR1 and CDR2: MDHEN and SYDVKM. The CDR3 DNA reads TGTGCCAGCAGTACAGGGGATTTCTCTGGAAACACCATATATTTT. Translation gives CASSTGDFSGNTIYF. The full variable domain, completed using reference TRBV28 and TRBJ1-3, is DVKVTQSSRYLVKRTGEKVFLECVQDMDHENMFWYRQDPGLGLRLIYFSYDVKMKEKGDIPEGYSVSREKKERFSLILESASTNQTSMYLCASSTGDFSGNTIYFGEGSWLTVV.

DNA for the CDR3: TGCGCCAGCTCCCTAAGGACAGACTCCACTGAAGCTTTCTTT. This gives the protein CASSLRTDSTEAFF. J is TRBJ1-1 and V is TRBV4-1; D might be TRBD1 (6 bases). Germline assignment: CDR1 MGHRA and CDR2 YSYEKL. The CDR3 contains 14 residues. V was pared by 8 bases and J by 4 bases, with 17 bases between.

The chain couples TRBV7-2 to TRBJ2-7; TRBD2 agrees at 10 bases. From germline, CDR1 is SGHTA and CDR2 FQGNSA. The V gene end was trimmed by 0 bases and the J gene end by 5 bases; junction bases not matched to a gene: 4. The CDR3 loop spans 15 amino acids. Written as DNA, the CDR3 is TGTGCCAGCAGCTTAGCGAGCGGGGGGGTAAACGAGCAGTACTTC. It specifies CASSLASGGVNEQYF.

CDR3 in DNA: TGTGCCAGTAGTCTGTTAGCGAGCACAGATACGCAGTATTTT. Its protein is CASSLLASTDTQYF. The gene calls are TRBV19 and TRBJ2-3, with D tentatively TRBD2 (5 bases). From germline, CDR1 is LNHDA and CDR2 SQIVND (reference sequence). V lost 5 bases to trimming and J lost 0 bases, with 9 bases between them. The CDR3 has 14 amino acids.

This clone was observed once. This rearrangement joins TRBV3-1 (or the pseudogene TRBV3-2) to TRBJ1-6; 10 positions match TRBD1. There are 16 residues in the CDR3. Germline CDR1 reads LGHDT; CDR2 reads YNNKEL (reference sequence). The V gene end was trimmed by 3 bases and the J gene end by 9 bases; junction bases not matched to a gene: 8. The CDR3 sequence is CASSHLPGQGVSPLHF. CDR3 bases: TGTGCCAGCAGCCACCTACCTGGACAGGGGGTTTCACCCCTCCACTTT.

The rearrangement links TRBV3-1 (or the pseudogene TRBV3-2) to TRBJ2-7, with 8 bases fitting TRBD1. The germline CDR1 and CDR2 sequences are LGHDT and YNNKEL (reference sequence). The CDR3 has 15 residues. J was trimmed by 4 bases and V by 1 base; bases with no gene match: 6. CDR3 residues: CASSQVFDRGYEQYF. The CDR3 DNA reads TGTGCCAGCAGCCAAGTTTTTGACAGGGGTTACGAGCAGTACTTC.

This clone came up once. The chain couples TRBV7-8 to TRBJ2-4; a weak D match, TRBD1 (5 bases). Germline values: CDR1 SGHVS, CDR2 FQNEAQ. This CDR3 is built from 18 residues. Trimming pared 2 bases from V and 0 bases from J, leaving 17 bases between. Written as DNA, the CDR3 is TGTGCCAGCAGCTTATCCGCAGGGCCACCCCTAGCCAAAAACATTCAGTACTTC. It translates to CASSLSAGPPLAKNIQYF.

CDR3 coding DNA: TGTGCCAGCAGTCCCCAGTGGCAAGCCAAAAACATTCAGTACTTC. Its protein product is CASSPQWQAKNIQYF. The chain is built from TRBV28 and TRBJ2-4; no clear D. The CDR3 extends over 15 amino acids. Germline values: CDR1 MDHEN, CDR2 SYDVKM. V lost 5 bases to trimming and J lost 0 bases, with 11 bases between them. The full variable domain, its missing parts supplied by reference TRBV28 and TRBJ2-4, is DVKVTQSSRYLVKRTGEKVFLECVQDMDHENMFWYRQDPGLGLRLIYFSYDVKMKEKGDIPEGYSVSREKKERFSLILESASTNQTSMYLCASSPQWQAKNIQYFGAGTRLSVL.

This clone was picked up a small number of times. The CDR3 region has the DNA TGTGCCAGTGATTCGAGCGGGACTGCATCAGATACGCAGTATTTT. Translated: CASDSSGTASDTQYF. The chain links TRBV19 to TRBJ2-3; 7 nucleotides match TRBD2. Trimming removed 8 bases from V and 4 bases from J; junction bases left unmatched: 12. The germline CDR1 and CDR2 sequences are LNHDA and SQIVND (reference sequence). This CDR3 has 15 residues.

The chain joins TRBV2 to TRBJ2-7; D is unclear. The length of the CDR3 is 10 residues. The germline V gene has CDR1 SNHLY and CDR2 FYNNEI. V was shortened by 6 bases and J by 4 bases, with 4 bases between the two germline ends. Here the CDR3 DNA reads TGTGCCAGCAGAGAGTACGAGCAGTACTTC. It yields the protein CASREYEQYF. Drawing the rest from reference TRBV2 and TRBJ2-7, the complete variable domain is EPEVTQTPSHQVTQMGQEVILRCVPISNHLYFYWYRQILGQKVEFLVSFYNNEISEKSEIFDDQFSVERPDGSNFTLKIRSTKLEDSAMYFCASREYEQYFGPGTRLTVT.

The chain has TRBV6-5 and TRBJ2-5; 8 positions match TRBD1. Trimming took 4 bases from V and 5 from J; bases not matched to a gene: 3. There are 13 residues in the CDR3. The V gene's germline CDR1 is MNHEY and CDR2 SVGAGI. Here the CDR3 reads CASSWTGRETQYF. The CDR3 DNA follows: TGTGCCAGCAGTTGGACAGGGCGTGAGACCCAGTACTTC.

The table lists this clone with a few counts. This chain links TRBV27 with TRBJ1-1; D gene ambiguous. The V gene lost 5 bases and the J gene lost 0 bases, with 10 bases spanning the gap. The CDR3 length is 14 residues. The germline V gene has CDR1 MNHEY and CDR2 SMNVEV (reference sequence). The CDR3 sequence is CASSAQNMNTEAFF. The CDR3 DNA reads TGTGCCAGCAGTGCCCAGAACATGAACACTGAAGCTTTCTTT.

The rearrangement uses TRBV7-9 and TRBJ2-2; 10 positions match TRBD2. This CDR3 has 18 residues. Per the germline V gene, CDR1 is SEHNR and CDR2 is FQNEAQ (reference sequence). V gave up 0 bases and J gave up 5 bases; unmatched junction bases: 9. CDR3 sequence (DNA): TGTGCCAGCAGCTTAGCCGGGACTAGCGAGAAAAAAACCGGGGAGCTGTTTTTT. Translated, it gives CASSLAGTSEKKTGELFF.

The CDR3 nucleotides read TGTGCCAGCAGTTACCACTTAAATGAGTACTTC. This translates into CASSYHLNEYF. The chain combines TRBV6-2 or TRBV6-3 with TRBJ2-7; D ambiguous. V lost 2 bases and J 11 bases, leaving 10 bases between the germline ends. The V gene's germline CDR1 is MNHEY and CDR2 SVGEGT. There are 11 residues in the CDR3.

V gene TRBV6-5 combines with J gene TRBJ1-2; no reliable D call. CDR1 and CDR2 from the germline V gene are MNHEY and SVGAGI. V shed 2 bases and J shed 0 bases, with 10 bases lying between them. CDR3 length: 15 residues. CDR3 coding DNA: TGTGCCAGCAGTTACGTCGGCAGGACTAACTATGGCTACACCTTC. This codes for CASSYVGRTNYGYTF.